This TCR beta chain was recorded in a study of blood T cell repertoires in COVID-19. CDR3 length: 18 residues. Per germline, CDR1 SNHLY and CDR2 FYNNEI. The V segment lost 8 bases and the J segment 0 bases; nucleotides outside the gene matches: 14. Symptom resolution, clearance, or two negative PCRs marked donors in Cohort 3 as recovered. Original processing notes: Amplifying reference gene primers gave estimates of nucleated cell counts. Data came from immunoSEQ multiplex PCR; TCRdb stores just in-frame clones and leaves some out. D and trimming were read from the DNA, whereas the V and J calls and clone size are those reported in that table. Of approximately 400,000 clones listed, over 80% are singletons.

This sequence originates from a woman in her forties or fifties who had recovered from COVID-19. Material: PBMCs or T cells enriched from blood (not recorded which). The rearrangement links TRBV2 to TRBJ2-2; TRBD2 matches at 8 bases. The chain's CDR3 is CASLPDGRGVSNTGELFF. The DNA for the CDR3 is TGTGCCAGCCTACCCGATGGGCGGGGGGTTTCGAACACCGGGGAGCTGTTTTTT. The full variable domain, rest sourced from reference TRBV2 and TRBJ2-2, is EPEVTQTPSHQVTQMGQEVILRCVPISNHLYFYWYRQILGQKVEFLVSFYNNEISEKSEIFDDQFSVERPDGSNFTLKIRSTKLEDSAMYFCASLPDGRGVSNTGELFFGEGSRLTVL.